These 30 T cell receptor beta chains came from one sample sequenced in a study of blood T cell repertoires in COVID-19. Only in-frame clones appear in the TCRdb table, and some are missing; sequencing was by immunoSEQ multiplex PCR. The sample consists of 200,000 to 250,000 clones, 80% to 90% of them appearing once. The sequencing input was peripheral blood. The receptors were gathered from a man aged 35-49 years with acute or convalescent COVID-19.

This clone was counted a single time. This sequence joins TRBV5-1 and TRBJ1-3; TRBD1 aligns across 7 bases. This CDR3 comprises 15 residues. The germline V gene has CDR1 SGHRS and CDR2 YFSETQ. Germline trimming cut 1 base from V and 5 bases from J; bases unmatched to any gene: 6. CDR3 DNA sequence: TGCGCCAGCAGCTTGTTTGAGACAGGGCGAAACACCATATATTTT. This gives the protein CASSLFETGRNTIYF. The variable domain in full, with the rest retrieved from reference TRBV5-1 and TRBJ1-3, is KAGVTQTPRYLIKTRGQQVTLSCSPISGHRSVSWYQQTPGQGLQFLFEYFSETQRNKGNFPGRFSGRQFSNSRSEMNVSTLELGDSALYLCASSLFETGRNTIYFGEGSWLTVV.

V gene TRBV11-3 combines with J gene TRBJ2-3; D might be TRBD2 (5 bases). Trimming took 5 bases from V and 0 from J, leaving 12 bases between them. The CDR3 spans 15 residues. CDR1 is SGHNT, CDR2 YENEEA, per germline. The CDR3 here is CASSREGTSTDTQYF. CDR3 DNA: TGTGCCAGCAGCCGCGAGGGAACTAGCACAGATACGCAGTATTTT.

This chain joins TRBV7-9 and TRBJ1-4, with unresolved D. Germline-derived CDR1 and CDR2 are SEHNR and FQNEAQ (reference sequence). Trimming stripped 4 bases from V and 3 bases from J, with 18 bases between. CDR3 length equals 17 residues. CDR3 sequence (DNA): TGTGCCAGCAGCTACGACACCCCATATGGGCCTAATGAAAAACTGTTTTTT. It translates to CASSYDTPYGPNEKLFF.

There are a few counts of this clone. The chain is built from TRBV3-1 (or the pseudogene TRBV3-2) and TRBJ2-7, with no clear D. CDR1 and CDR2 (germline): LGHDT, YNNKEL (reference sequence). V was pared by 0 bases and J by 10 bases, with 16 bases between. This CDR3 region has 14 residues. The CDR3 sequence is CASSQEVAVRGQYF. The CDR3 DNA sequence: TGTGCCAGCAGCCAAGAAGTGGCTGTACGAGGACAGTACTTC.

The chain combines TRBV7-2 with TRBJ1-2, with TRBD1 as a possible D gene (5 bases). V was pared by 7 bases and J by 6 bases, with 12 bases between. CDR3 length: 12 residues. Germline loops: CDR1 SGHTA, CDR2 FQGNSA. The CDR3 region is CASMQGLNGYTF. Written as DNA, the CDR3 is TGTGCCAGCATGCAGGGACTGAATGGCTACACCTTC.

Of note for this clone: A read error may explain this, as a much larger clone is one base away. V and J are TRBV7-9 and TRBJ2-7, with a possible D match to TRBD2 (6 bases). The germline V gene has CDR1 SEHNR and CDR2 FQNEAQ (reference sequence). V lost 1 base and J lost 5, with 6 bases in between. CDR3 size: 12 residues. CDR3 coding DNA: TGTGCCAGCAGCTTAGGGGGGGACGAGCAGTACTTC. This sequence encodes CASSLGGDEQYF.

The CDR3 region has the DNA TGTGCCAGCAGACCCTGGTTCGTTGGTTCAGGGAACAGGATCCTCACTGAAGCTTTCTTT. Translating gives CASRPWFVGSGNRILTEAFF. V is TRBV2 and J is TRBJ1-1; D is possibly TRBD1 (5 bases). The CDR3 is 20 residues long. V lost 6 bases and J 4 bases, leaving 33 bases between the germline ends. The V gene's germline CDR1 is SNHLY and CDR2 FYNNEI.

The CDR3 DNA reads TGTGCCTGGAGTCCTCTATCCACAGTATACGAGCAGTACTTC. Translating gives CAWSPLSTVYEQYF. V usage is TRBV30 and J usage is TRBJ2-7; D is unresolved. Trimming cost V 2 bases and J 4 bases, with 15 bases left between them. There are 14 residues in the CDR3. Germline-derived CDR1 and CDR2 are GTSNPN and SVGIG (reference sequence). The full variable domain, rest sourced from reference TRBV30 and TRBJ2-7, is SQTIHQWPATLVQPVGSPLSLECTVEGTSNPNLYWYRQAAGRGLQLLFYSVGIGQISSEVPQNLSASRPQDRQFILSSKKLLLSDSGFYLCAWSPLSTVYEQYFGPGTRLTVT.

The chain recombines TRBV6-5 with TRBJ2-5; D call uncertain. The germline V gene has CDR1 MNHEY and CDR2 SVGAGI. This CDR3 is 13 amino acids long. The V and J ends lost 5 bases and 5 bases respectively, with 12 bases between them. CDR3 region: CASSNNFLETQYF. The DNA for the CDR3 is TGTGCCAGCAGTAATAATTTTCTGGAGACCCAGTACTTC.

This chain links TRBV6-2 or TRBV6-3 with TRBJ1-1; TRBD1 is a possible D gene (5 bases). This CDR3 spans 17 amino acids. Trimming took 2 bases from V and 6 from J, leaving 22 bases between them. Germline V gene lookup returns CDR1 MNHEY and CDR2 SVGEGT. For the CDR3, the DNA is TGTGCCAGCAGTTACCCCAAGGTGTGGGGGGAAAACTCTGAAGCTTTCTTT. Its translation: CASSYPKVWGENSEAFF.

The chain links TRBV3-1 (or the pseudogene TRBV3-2) to TRBJ1-3; 8 nucleotides line up with TRBD1. The ends lost 4 bases at V and 1 base at J; junction bases unmatched: 3. Germline-derived CDR1 and CDR2 are LGHDT and YNNKEL (reference sequence). This CDR3 is built from 15 residues. CDR3 loop: CASSPHRGSGNTIYF. CDR3 nucleotides: TGTGCCAGCAGCCCCCACAGGGGGTCTGGAAACACCATATATTTT.

The J gene is TRBJ2-2, the V gene TRBV30, with 12 bases aligning to TRBD2. The CDR3 spans 18 residues. The germline CDR1 and CDR2 sequences are GTSNPN and SVGIG (reference sequence). J lost 5 bases, V lost 2 bases, and 12 bases had no gene match. The DNA of the CDR3 is TGTGCCTGGAGTAGGGCTAGCGGGGGGGCAGGCGGGACCGGGGAGCTGTTTTTT. Translation gives CAWSRASGGAGGTGELFF. Full variable domain (missing parts from reference TRBV30 and TRBJ2-2): SQTIHQWPATLVQPVGSPLSLECTVEGTSNPNLYWYRQAAGRGLQLLFYSVGIGQISSEVPQNLSASRPQDRQFILSSKKLLLSDSGFYLCAWSRASGGAGGTGELFFGEGSRLTVL.

CDR3 DNA sequence: TGTGCCAGTAGTATATCGGGGACTAGCGGAGTGGGTGAGCAGTTCTTC. Translated: CASSISGTSGVGEQFF. The chain combines TRBV19 with TRBJ2-1; 11 bases fit TRBD2. The ends lost 2 bases at V and 9 bases at J; junction bases unmatched: 9. Germline V gene lookup returns CDR1 LNHDA and CDR2 SQIVND (reference sequence). The CDR3 totals 16 residues.

V gene TRBV21-1 combines with J gene TRBJ2-5; the table's D call, TRBD2, has no DNA check behind it. TRBV21-1 is assigned pseudogene status. This CDR3 contains 16 residues. The CDR3 DNA sequence: TGTGCCAGCAGCAGACGCCGGGATCCACCGGAGGAGACCCAGTACTTC. This gives the protein CASSRRRDPPEETQYF.

The V call is TRBV7-9, the J call TRBJ2-3, with D perhaps matching TRBD1 (8 bases). Germline V CDR1 and CDR2: SEHNR, FQNEAQ (reference sequence). The CDR3 is made up of 16 amino acids. Trimming stripped 5 bases from V and 5 bases from J, with 20 bases between. CDR3 sequence: CASSPTGGGTGDTQYF. The CDR3, as DNA: TGTGCCAGCAGCCCTACAGGGGGGGGCACGGGAGATACGCAGTATTTT.

The V call is TRBV27, the J call TRBJ1-2, with D perhaps TRBD1 (6 bases). CDR1 is MNHEY, CDR2 SMNVEV, per germline (reference sequence). V lost 5 bases to trimming and J lost 6 bases, with 16 bases between them. CDR3 length: 14 residues. CDR3 nucleotides: TGTGCCAGCAGTCCCACAGGGTTAACGGATGGCTACACCTTC. Translating gives CASSPTGLTDGYTF.

The chain recombines TRBV7-2 with TRBJ1-2; perhaps TRBD1 as D (5 bases). The germline V and J ends were trimmed by 1 base and 3 bases, with 9 bases remaining between them. Germline V lookup: CDR1 SGHTA, CDR2 FQGNSA. The CDR3 is made up of 14 amino acids. CDR3 nucleotide sequence: TGTGCCAGCAGCTTAGAGGCAGGGCACTATGGCTACACCTTC. This encodes CASSLEAGHYGYTF.

This sequence joins TRBV7-2 and TRBJ1-2, with 8 bases identical to TRBD1. In germline, CDR1 is SGHTA, CDR2 FQGNSA. V was clipped by 6 bases and J by 4 bases; unmatched bases: 16. CDR3 length: 17 residues. The CDR3 spells CASRTDYDRGSPYGYTF. CDR3 nucleotide sequence: TGTGCCAGCAGGACCGATTATGACAGGGGTAGCCCCTATGGCTACACCTTC.

This chain connects TRBV6-6 to TRBJ2-5; 12 nucleotides agree with TRBD2. This CDR3 is 18 amino acids long. Germline CDR1 reads MNHNY; CDR2 reads SVGAGI (reference sequence). The trim removed 5 bases at V and 1 base at J, leaving 11 bases unmatched. DNA of the CDR3: TGTGCCAGCAGTCGTAGTACCGGACTAGCGGGGAGCCAAGAGACCCAGTACTTC. Amino acids: CASSRSTGLAGSQETQYF.

V is TRBV6-1 and J is TRBJ2-3, with TRBD2 identical over 11 bases. This CDR3 contains 15 residues. The V and J ends lost 1 base and 7 bases, in that order; junction bases with no gene match: 4. Germline CDR1 is MNHNS and CDR2 is SASEGT. The CDR3 nucleotides are TGTGCCAGCAGTGAAGTAGCGGGGGGGCCAAATACGCAGTATTTT. Protein product: CASSEVAGGPNTQYF.

In its sample, this clone was seen a few times. This rearrangement joins TRBV20-1 to TRBJ1-2; D unclear. V shed 4 bases and J shed 2 bases, with 5 bases lying between them. CDR1 is DFQATT and CDR2 is SNEGSKA in the germline V gene (reference sequence). The CDR3 contains 11 residues. The CDR3 DNA reads TGCAGTGCTACGGTGAACTATGGCTACACCTTC. Translating gives CSATVNYGYTF.

This sequence joins TRBV5-6 and TRBJ1-3; weak D call: TRBD1 (6 bases). Trimming shortened V by 7 bases and J by 0 bases, and 11 bases separated the two germline ends. Per germline, CDR1 SGHDT and CDR2 YYEEEE. The CDR3 has 14 amino acids. This CDR3 reads CASASDSSGNTIYF. Written as DNA, the CDR3 is TGTGCCAGCGCCTCGGACAGCTCTGGAAACACCATATATTTT.

This clone was recorded a few times. V is TRBV5-4 and J is TRBJ1-3; D is unresolved. Germline V gene lookup returns CDR1 SGHNT and CDR2 YYREEE (reference sequence). CDR3 size: 14 residues. Trimming pared 2 bases from V and 3 bases from J, leaving 9 bases between. In nucleotides, the CDR3 is TGTGCCAGCAGCTTTTGGGGAGGTGGAAACACCATATATTTT. Amino acids: CASSFWGGGNTIYF.

CDR3 DNA: TGTGCCAGCAGTCCTGCGAGACAGGGGAATGAAAAACTGTTTTTT. Protein product: CASSPARQGNEKLFF. This sequence joins TRBV2 and TRBJ1-4, with TRBD1 matching over 8 bases. Trimming removed 5 bases from V and 5 bases from J; junction bases left unmatched: 7. CDR3 length: 15 amino acids. CDR1 is SNHLY and CDR2 is FYNNEI in the germline V gene.

The sample holds one count of this clone. V usage is TRBV9 and J usage is TRBJ2-5, with TRBD1 matching 7 bases. Germline V gene sequence: CDR1 SGDLS, CDR2 YYNGEE. The CDR3 covers 17 residues. The trim removed 4 bases at V and 2 bases at J, leaving 14 bases unmatched. The CDR3 nucleotides read TGTGCCAGCAGCAGGGGAAATTTGGGACAGACTCAAGAGACCCAGTACTTC. Its protein is CASSRGNLGQTQETQYF.

The rearrangement links TRBV9 to TRBJ1-1; D ambiguous. V was clipped by 3 bases and J by 8 bases, with 14 bases between them. CDR3 length equals 13 residues. Germline loops: CDR1 SGDLS, CDR2 YYNGEE. In DNA, the CDR3 is TGTGCCAGCAGCGCTCTGGGAGGAACCGAAGCTTTCTTT. It codes for CASSALGGTEAFF.

About this clone: The same CDR3 is also encoded by other DNA sequences in this sample. V and J are TRBV3-1 (or the pseudogene TRBV3-2) and TRBJ2-1; D gene uncertain. Trimming removed 1 base at V and 4 bases at J, with 8 bases between. This CDR3 has 14 amino acids. CDR1 is LGHDT and CDR2 is YNNKEL in the germline V gene (reference sequence). The CDR3 nucleotides are TGTGCCAGCAGCCAAGCTGGCAGTTACAATGAGCAGTTCTTC. The encoded protein is CASSQAGSYNEQFF.

The chain links TRBV12-2 to TRBJ1-2; TRBD1, the table's D call, was not compared with the DNA. TRBV12-2 is marked as a pseudogene. The CDR3 consists of 20 residues. The CDR3 loop is CASRYLMGQPSFARAYGYTF. The CDR3 nucleotides read TGTGCAAGTCGCTACCTGATGGGGCAGCCAAGCTTCGCCCGCGCCTATGGCTACACCTTC.

On this clone itself: This same CDR3 is encoded by further DNA sequences in the sample. The V and J genes are TRBV7-2 and TRBJ2-1, with D possibly matching TRBD2 (6 bases). CDR1 and CDR2 from the germline V gene are SGHTA and FQGNSA. The CDR3 is 13 amino acids. V was clipped by 1 base and J by 6 bases, with 7 bases between them. The DNA for the CDR3 is TGTGCCAGCAGCTTAGTGGGGGGCAATGAGCAGTTCTTC. Its protein product is CASSLVGGNEQFF.

The V call is TRBV5-6, the J call TRBJ1-1; 8 nucleotides align to TRBD1. Germline CDR1 reads SGHDT; CDR2 reads YYEEEE. The CDR3 runs 16 residues. V lost 6 bases, J lost 5 bases, and 15 bases stayed unmatched. The CDR3 loop reads CASTSGTGRVGTEAFF. The CDR3 DNA reads as TGTGCCAGCACCTCTGGGACAGGTAGGGTCGGGACTGAAGCTTTCTTT. Complete variable domain (other parts from reference TRBV5-6 and TRBJ1-1): DAGVTQSPTHLIKTRGQQVTLRCSPKSGHDTVSWYQQALGQGPQFIFQYYEEEERQRGNFPDRFSGHQFPNYSSELNVNALLLGDSALYLCASTSGTGRVGTEAFFGQGTRLTVV.